What follows are 6 T cell receptor beta chains derived from one specimen sequenced in a study of OX40 agonist ivuxolimab in advanced cancers. Data came from immunoSEQ multiplex PCR; TCRdb stores just in-frame clones and leaves some out. The sample holds about 83,000 clones; around four fifths are singletons and the top ten take 1.5% to 2%. The specimen was CD4+ or CD8+ T cells sorted from blood, collected in a trial of the OX40 agonist ivuxolimab. These receptors originate from an adult with an advanced solid tumor such as melanoma, head and neck, liver or kidney cancer.

V gene TRBV5-5 combines with J gene TRBJ1-1; D uncertain. CDR1 is SGHKS, CDR2 YYEKEE, per germline (reference sequence). This CDR3 spans 13 amino acids. The V end lost 2 bases, the J end lost 3 bases, and 8 bases lay between the germline ends. DNA of the CDR3: TGTGCCAGCAGCTTCACCGAGGACACTGAAGCTTTCTTT. Protein product: CASSFTEDTEAFF.

This clone occurred a few times. The CDR3 bases are TGTGCCAGCAGACAGACGGGACTGGGCGAGCAGTACTTC. As protein: CASRQTGLGEQYF. This chain joins TRBV27 and TRBJ2-7; a possible D gene is TRBD2 (6 bases). Trimming removed 6 bases at V and 6 bases at J, with 15 bases between. Looked up from germline, CDR1 is MNHEY and CDR2 is SMNVEV (reference sequence). This CDR3 region has 13 residues.

The rearrangement joins TRBV4-3 to TRBJ2-3; 7 bases map to TRBD2. This CDR3 spans 14 amino acids. Germline values: CDR1 LGHNA, CDR2 YSLEER. Trimming took 2 bases from V and 5 from J; bases not matched to a gene: 4. In DNA, the CDR3 is TGCGCCAGCAGCCAATCCCGCGGGGGAGATACGCAGTATTTT. Translating gives CASSQSRGGDTQYF.

The rearrangement joins TRBV7-2 to TRBJ2-1; D call uncertain. Germline CDR1 reads SGHTA; CDR2 reads FQGNSA. Trimming took 6 bases from V and 0 from J, leaving 6 bases between them. The CDR3 has 13 residues. In DNA form, the CDR3 reads TGTGCCAGCAGTCTGAGCTCCTACAATGAGCAGTTCTTC. Translating gives CASSLSSYNEQFF.

This chain joins TRBV2 and TRBJ2-7; 9 nucleotides match TRBD1. Germline CDR1 is SNHLY and CDR2 is FYNNEI. The CDR3 sequence is 17 residues long. J was trimmed by 1 base and V by 8 bases; bases with no gene match: 15. This CDR3 reads CASFALGQGIVSYEQYF. CDR3 sequence (DNA): TGTGCCAGCTTTGCATTGGGACAGGGAATTGTATCCTACGAGCAGTACTTC.

This clone was detected only a few times. The rearrangement links TRBV19 to TRBJ1-5; TRBD1 matches at 7 bases. This CDR3 has 14 amino acids. The V and J ends lost 9 bases and 6 bases, in that order; junction bases with no gene match: 11. In germline, CDR1 is LNHDA, CDR2 SQIVND (reference sequence). CDR3 sequence reads: CASRGASLPQPQHF. Here the CDR3 DNA reads TGTGCCAGCAGGGGGGCGTCACTCCCTCAGCCCCAGCATTTT.